The rows below give T cell receptor beta chains drawn from one sample of a study of cytomegalovirus exposure and HLA in healthy donors. Profiling relied on immunoSEQ multiplex PCR, and the TCRdb table lists in-frame clones only, not all of them. The repertoire holds 90,000 to 130,000 clones, with around 75% as singletons. Sequencing used PBMCs. Receptors were obtained from a woman aged 25 to 39 in good health and CMV-seronegative. Each CDR3 is given with its conserved first and last residue. D genes are given only for firm matches. Clone size is shown for a subset of rows, as once, few, many or a class of expanded clone.

clone size	J gene	D gene	V gene	CDR3 protein	CDR3 DNA
few	TRBJ2-1	-	TRBV30	CAWSSPPGQQFF	TGTGCCTGGAGTTCCCCCCCGGGTCAGCAGTTCTTC
-	TRBJ2-3	TRBD1	TRBV18	CASSREQGGSTDTQYF	TGTGCCAGCTCACGTGAACAGGGGGGAAGCACAGATACGCAGTATTTT
-	TRBJ2-4	TRBD2	TRBV7-9	CASSPRGAGEAKNIQYF	TGTGCCAGCAGCCCGCGGGGGGCAGGGGAAGCCAAAAACATTCAGTACTTC
few	TRBJ1-5	-	TRBV6-8	CASSYPRRGNSNQPQHF	TGTGCCAGCAGTTACCCCCGCAGGGGAAATAGCAATCAGCCCCAGCATTTT
-	TRBJ2-1	TRBD2	TRBV29-1	CSVPGLAGSYNEQFF	TGCAGCGTCCCGGGACTAGCGGGATCCTACAATGAGCAGTTCTTC
-	TRBJ2-1	-	TRBV6-5	CASETGYNEQFF	TGTGCCAGCGAGACAGGATACAATGAGCAGTTCTTC
-	TRBJ1-1	TRBD1	TRBV12-5	CASGLVNRGTEAFF	TGTGCTAGTGGTTTGGTCAACAGGGGCACTGAAGCTTTCTTT
-	TRBJ1-2	TRBD1	TRBV5-4	CASSLVGTGVKQDTF	TGTGCCAGCAGCTTGGTCGGGACAGGGGTTAAACAGGACACCTTC
-	TRBJ1-1	TRBD1	TRBV4-2	CASSQGTGYAFF	TGTGCCAGCAGCCAGGGGACAGGTTACGCTTTCTTT
-	TRBJ1-5	-	TRBV6-1	CASSEALLGVEQPQHF	TGTGCCAGCAGTGAAGCTCTACTCGGGGTTGAACAGCCCCAGCATTTT
-	TRBJ1-1	-	TRBV6-5	CASSYSRGNYEAFF	TGTGCCAGCAGTTACTCAAGGGGGAACTATGAAGCTTTCTTT
-	TRBJ1-1	-	TRBV9	CASSVDGAGPTEAFF	TGTGCCAGCAGCGTAGATGGGGCAGGGCCCACTGAAGCTTTCTTT
-	TRBJ2-1	TRBD1	TRBV5-4	CASSLEGTGLYNEQFF	TGTGCCAGCAGCTTGGAGGGGACAGGGTTATACAATGAGCAGTTCTTC
-	TRBJ1-2	-	TRBV2	CASSGQMGYGYTF	TGTGCCAGCTCAGGACAGATGGGCTATGGCTACACCTTC
-	TRBJ1-3	-	TRBV5-1	CASSAGGNGNTIYF	TGCGCCAGCAGCGCTGGGGGCAATGGAAACACCATATATTTT
-	TRBJ2-5	-	TRBV30	CAWSVLAGVGETQYF	TGTGCCTGGAGTGTACTGGCAGGGGTGGGAGAGACCCAGTACTTC
-	TRBJ1-2	TRBD1	TRBV6-5	CASSEQGVLGYTF	TGTGCCAGCAGTGAACAGGGGGTCCTTGGCTACACCTTC
-	TRBJ1-1	-	TRBV10-1	CASSESSRREAFF	TGCGCCAGCAGTGAGTCGAGCAGGAGGGAAGCTTTCTTT
-	TRBJ1-1	-	TRBV5-6	CASSLVGIGAVFEAFF	TGTGCCAGCAGCTTGGTTGGCATTGGGGCGGTCTTTGAAGCTTTCTTT
-	TRBJ2-7	-	TRBV6-1	CASASMVGGEQYF	TGTGCCAGCGCCTCGATGGTAGGGGGCGAGCAGTACTTC
-	TRBJ1-2	TRBD1	TRBV5-1	CASSLSPQGASGYTF	TGCGCCAGCAGCTTGAGTCCGCAGGGGGCCTCTGGCTACACCTTC
-	TRBJ1-2	-	TRBV7-8	CASNIGTRDTYGYTF	TGTGCCAGCAACATCGGCACCCGAGACACCTATGGCTACACCTTC
few	TRBJ1-2	TRBD1	TRBV2	CASRDREANYGYTF	TGTGCCAGCAGGGACAGGGAGGCTAACTATGGCTACACCTTC
-	TRBJ2-1	-	TRBV7-2	CASSLGRNEQFF	TGTGCCAGCAGCTTAGGGAGGAATGAGCAGTTCTTC
-	TRBJ1-1	TRBD1	TRBV4-2	CTSSPTGGQMGAFF	TGTACCAGCAGCCCGACAGGGGGACAGATGGGGGCTTTCTTT
-	TRBJ1-1	TRBD1	TRBV6-6	CASRTTGGTEAFF	TGTGCCAGCAGGACGACAGGGGGCACTGAAGCTTTCTTT
few	TRBJ2-5	TRBD1	TRBV6-1	CASSGTLDREETQYF	TGTGCCAGCAGCGGAACATTGGACAGGGAAGAGACCCAGTACTTC
-	TRBJ1-1	TRBD1	TRBV23-1	CASSQSGQDAYEAFF	TGCGCCAGCAGTCAATCGGGACAGGATGCATATGAAGCTTTCTTT
once	TRBJ1-1	-	TRBV18	CASSPRAGGARTEAFF	TGTGCCAGCTCACCACGGGCGGGGGGGGCTAGGACTGAAGCTTTCTTT
-	TRBJ2-7	TRBD1	TRBV5-4	CASSPAPGTGTYEQYF	TGTGCCAGCAGCCCCGCTCCGGGGACAGGAACCTACGAGCAGTACTTC
-	TRBJ2-7	-	TRBV6-5	CASSMGDTYEQYF	TGTGCCAGCAGTATGGGGGACACCTACGAGCAGTACTTC
-	TRBJ2-7	-	TRBV27	CASSPGGGGRYEQYF	TGTGCCAGCAGTCCGGGGGGCGGGGGCCGTTACGAGCAGTACTTC
-	TRBJ1-5	-	TRBV13	CASSLGGYGNQPQHF	TGTGCCAGCAGCTTAGGCGGTTATGGCAATCAGCCCCAGCATTTT
-	TRBJ2-1	TRBD2	TRBV25-1	CASSGWTSGTYNEQFF	TGTGCCAGCAGTGGCTGGACTAGCGGAACCTACAATGAGCAGTTCTTC
-	TRBJ1-2	TRBD1	TRBV7-9	CASGEDRGVGYTF	TGTGCCAGCGGGGAGGACAGGGGAGTTGGCTACACCTTC
-	TRBJ1-1	-	TRBV6-1	CASRPRDFMAEAFF	TGTGCCAGCAGACCCAGGGACTTCATGGCTGAAGCTTTCTTT
-	TRBJ1-1	-	TRBV5-1	CASRPTVTNTEAFF	TGCGCCAGCAGACCCACAGTCACGAACACTGAAGCTTTCTTT
-	TRBJ2-1	-	TRBV5-6	CASSRRAVGNNEQFF	TGTGCCAGCAGCCGGAGGGCAGTCGGCAACAATGAGCAGTTCTTC
-	TRBJ1-2	-	TRBV7-9	CASSLQGIGYGYTF	TGTGCCAGCAGCTTACAGGGGATTGGGTATGGCTACACCTTC
-	TRBJ2-7	-	TRBV10-3	CAIRGGGTHSYEQYF	TGTGCCATCAGGGGAGGGGGAACGCACTCCTACGAGCAGTACTTC
few	TRBJ2-1	-	TRBV6-5	CASSLTGFYNEQFF	TGTGCCAGCAGCCTAACAGGTTTTTACAATGAGCAGTTCTTC
-	TRBJ2-7	-	TRBV6-5	CASSSFDRTYEQYF	TGTGCCAGCAGCTCCTTCGACAGAACCTACGAGCAGTACTTC
-	TRBJ1-5	-	TRBV2	CASSVDRTNQPQHF	TGTGCCAGCAGCGTTGACAGAACCAATCAGCCCCAGCATTTT
-	TRBJ2-7	TRBD2	TRBV6-1	CASSELSGSSYEQYF	TGTGCCAGCAGTGAATTAAGCGGGAGCTCCTACGAGCAGTACTTC
-	TRBJ2-2	-	TRBV12-5	CASGLGLENTGELFF	TGTGCTAGTGGTTTGGGACTAGAGAACACCGGGGAGCTGTTTTTT
once	TRBJ2-6	-	TRBV7-9	CASSYSGANVLTF	TGTGCCAGCAGCTACAGTGGGGCCAACGTCCTGACTTTC
-	TRBJ2-7	-	TRBV19	CASSVQGPTYEQYF	TGTGCCAGTAGTGTCCAGGGGCCGACCTACGAGCAGTACTTC
few	TRBJ1-1	-	TRBV18	CASSLADMNTEAFF	TGTGCCAGCTCACTGGCAGACATGAACACTGAAGCTTTCTTT
-	TRBJ1-2	-	TRBV7-8	CASSSTNNYGYTF	TGTGCCAGCAGCTCCACTAATAACTATGGCTACACCTTC
-	TRBJ2-7	TRBD2	TRBV6-1	CASSERGGRLPYEQYF	TGTGCCAGCAGTGAACGGGGCGGGAGGCTCCCCTACGAGCAGTACTTC